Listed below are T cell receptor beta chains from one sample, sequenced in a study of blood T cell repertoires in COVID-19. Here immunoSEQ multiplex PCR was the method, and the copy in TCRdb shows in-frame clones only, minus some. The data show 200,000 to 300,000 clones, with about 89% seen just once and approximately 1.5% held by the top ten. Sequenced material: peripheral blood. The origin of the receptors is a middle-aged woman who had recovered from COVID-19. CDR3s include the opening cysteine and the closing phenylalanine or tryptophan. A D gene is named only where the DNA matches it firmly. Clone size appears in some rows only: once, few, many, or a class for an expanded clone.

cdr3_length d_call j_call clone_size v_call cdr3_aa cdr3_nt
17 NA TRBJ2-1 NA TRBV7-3 CASSLRPEAGRPHEQFF TGTGCCAGCAGCTTAAGGCCCGAGGCGGGTCGCCCCCATGAGCAGTTCTTC
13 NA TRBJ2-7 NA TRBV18 CASSRTGNYEQYF TGTGCCAGCTCTCGTACAGGGAACTACGAGCAGTACTTC
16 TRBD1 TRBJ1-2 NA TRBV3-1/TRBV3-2 CASSQDFTGVNYGYTF TGTGCCAGCAGCCAAGATTTTACAGGGGTAAACTATGGCTACACCTTC
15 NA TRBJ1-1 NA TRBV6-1 CASSEAVVMNTEAFF TGTGCCAGCAGTGAAGCGGTAGTAATGAACACTGAAGCTTTCTTT
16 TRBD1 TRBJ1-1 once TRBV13 CASSAGGQGLNTEAFF TGTGCCAGCAGCGCCGGGGGACAGGGTTTGAACACTGAAGCTTTCTTT
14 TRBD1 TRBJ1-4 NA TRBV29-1 CSVVPGTGEEKLFF TGCAGCGTTGTCCCCGGGACAGGGGAAGAAAAACTGTTTTTT
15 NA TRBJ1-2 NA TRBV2 CASRREAETVYGYTF TGTGCCAGCAGGAGGGAAGCCGAGACGGTATATGGCTACACCTTC
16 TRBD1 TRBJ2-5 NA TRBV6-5 CASSSRDRGDQETQYF TGTGCCAGCAGTTCCAGGGACAGGGGGGATCAAGAGACCCAGTACTTC
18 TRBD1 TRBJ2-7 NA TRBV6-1 CASSEVSYRTGHSYEQYF TGTGCCAGCAGTGAAGTGAGTTATAGGACAGGCCACTCCTACGAGCAGTACTTC
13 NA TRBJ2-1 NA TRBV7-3 CASSLTRGNEQFF TGTGCCAGCAGCTTAACGAGGGGGAATGAGCAGTTCTTC
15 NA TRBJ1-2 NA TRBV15 CATSRVGGLGYGYTF TGTGCCACCAGCAGAGTAGGAGGGTTGGGCTATGGCTACACCTTC
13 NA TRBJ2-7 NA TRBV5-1 CASSSIQRYEQYF TGCGCCAGCAGCTCGATACAGAGATACGAGCAGTACTTC
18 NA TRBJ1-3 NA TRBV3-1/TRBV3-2 CASSQDSVVAGAGNTIYF TGTGCCAGCAGCCAAGATTCGGTGGTGGCAGGGGCTGGAAACACCATATATTTT
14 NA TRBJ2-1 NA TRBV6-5 CASSPPWTVREQFF TGTGCCAGCAGCCCCCCATGGACAGTCAGGGAGCAGTTCTTC
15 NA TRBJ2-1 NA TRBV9 CASSSRGGEWSEQFF TGTGCCAGCAGCTCAAGGGGGGGAGAGTGGAGCGAGCAGTTCTTC
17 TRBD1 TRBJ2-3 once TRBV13 CASSQRTGEGHTDTQYF TGTGCCAGCAGCCAACGAACAGGGGAAGGGCACACAGATACGCAGTATTTT
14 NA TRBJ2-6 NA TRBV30 CAWSGLSGANVLTF TGTGCCTGGAGTGGACTCTCTGGGGCCAACGTCCTGACTTTC
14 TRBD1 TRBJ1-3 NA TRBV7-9 CASSDRDRVYTIYF TGTGCCAGCAGCGACCGGGACAGGGTTTACACCATATATTTT
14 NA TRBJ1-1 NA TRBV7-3 CASSLYGENTEAFF TGTGCCAGCAGCTTATACGGAGAGAACACTGAAGCTTTCTTT
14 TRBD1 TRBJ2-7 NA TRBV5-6 CASSLVQGAYEQYF TGTGCCAGCAGCTTGGTACAGGGGGCCTACGAGCAGTACTTC
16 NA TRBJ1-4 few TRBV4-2 CASSQDGRRENEKLFF TGTGCCAGCAGCCAAGACGGCAGGAGGGAAAATGAAAAACTGTTTTTT
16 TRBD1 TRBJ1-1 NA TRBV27 CASSPFRGTGGTEAFF TGTGCCAGCAGCCCATTTCGAGGGACAGGGGGCACTGAAGCTTTCTTT
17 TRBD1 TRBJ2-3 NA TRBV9 CASSAVGGQKEPDTQYF TGTGCCAGCAGCGCAGTAGGGGGACAGAAAGAACCAGATACGCAGTATTTT
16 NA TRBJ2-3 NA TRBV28 CASRLGGTSYTDTQYF TGTGCCAGCAGACTCGGAGGGACTTCTTACACAGATACGCAGTATTTT
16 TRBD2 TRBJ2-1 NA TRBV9 CASSVGAGVVYNEQFF TGTGCCAGCAGCGTAGGGGCGGGAGTTGTCTACAATGAGCAGTTCTTC
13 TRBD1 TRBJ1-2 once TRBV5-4 CASSRDRNYGYTF TGTGCCAGCAGCCGGGACAGGAACTATGGCTACACCTTC